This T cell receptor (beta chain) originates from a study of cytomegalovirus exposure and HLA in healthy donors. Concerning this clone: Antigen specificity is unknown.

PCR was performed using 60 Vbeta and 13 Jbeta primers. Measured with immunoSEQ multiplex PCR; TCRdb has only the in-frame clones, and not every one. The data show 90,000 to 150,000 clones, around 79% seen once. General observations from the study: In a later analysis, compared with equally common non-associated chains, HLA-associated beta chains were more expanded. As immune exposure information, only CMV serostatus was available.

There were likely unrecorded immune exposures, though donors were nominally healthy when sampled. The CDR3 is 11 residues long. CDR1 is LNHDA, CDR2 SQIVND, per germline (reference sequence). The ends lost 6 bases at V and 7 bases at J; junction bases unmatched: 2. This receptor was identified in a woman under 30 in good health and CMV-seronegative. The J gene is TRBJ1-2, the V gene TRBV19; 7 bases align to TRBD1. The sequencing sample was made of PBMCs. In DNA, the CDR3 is TGTGCCAGTAGCCAGGGGGGTGGCTACACCTTC. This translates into CASSQGGGYTF. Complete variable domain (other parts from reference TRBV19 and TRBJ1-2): DGGITQSPKYLFRKEGQNVTLSCEQNLNHDAMYWYRQDPGQGLRLIYYSQIVNDFQKGDIAEGYSVSREKKESFPLTVTSAQKNPTAFYLCASSQGGGYTFGSGTRLTVV.